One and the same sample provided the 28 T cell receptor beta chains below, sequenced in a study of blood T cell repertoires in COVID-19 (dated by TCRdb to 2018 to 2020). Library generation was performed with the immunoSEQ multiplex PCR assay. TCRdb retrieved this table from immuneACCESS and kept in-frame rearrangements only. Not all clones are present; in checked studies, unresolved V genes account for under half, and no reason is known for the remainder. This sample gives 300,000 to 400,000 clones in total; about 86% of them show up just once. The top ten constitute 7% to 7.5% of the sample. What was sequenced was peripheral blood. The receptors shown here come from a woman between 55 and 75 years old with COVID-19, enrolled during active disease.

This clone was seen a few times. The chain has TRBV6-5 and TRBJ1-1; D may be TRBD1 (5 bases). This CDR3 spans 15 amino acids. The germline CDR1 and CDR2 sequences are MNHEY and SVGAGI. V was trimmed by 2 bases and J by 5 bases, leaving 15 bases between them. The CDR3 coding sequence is TGTGCCAGCAGTTACACCCCAGACGGGGGGACTGAAGCTTTCTTT. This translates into CASSYTPDGGTEAFF.

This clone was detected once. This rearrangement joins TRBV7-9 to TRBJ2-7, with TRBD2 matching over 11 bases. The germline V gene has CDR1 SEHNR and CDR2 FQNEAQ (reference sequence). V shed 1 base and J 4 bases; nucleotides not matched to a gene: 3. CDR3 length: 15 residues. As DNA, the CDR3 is TGTGCCAGCAGCTTAGGACTAGCGGGGTTGTACGAGCAGTACTTC. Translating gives CASSLGLAGLYEQYF.

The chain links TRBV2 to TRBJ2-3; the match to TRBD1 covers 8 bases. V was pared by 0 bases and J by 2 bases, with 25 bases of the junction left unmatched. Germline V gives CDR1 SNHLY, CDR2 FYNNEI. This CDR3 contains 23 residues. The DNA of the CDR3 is TGTGCCAGCAGTGAAGCAGGGACTCAGCAGCAGGGGGCGGAGGGTGGGACCACAGATACGCAGTATTTT. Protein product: CASSEAGTQQQGAEGGTTDTQYF. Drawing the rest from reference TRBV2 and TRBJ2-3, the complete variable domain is EPEVTQTPSHQVTQMGQEVILRCVPISNHLYFYWYRQILGQKVEFLVSFYNNEISEKSEIFDDQFSVERPDGSNFTLKIRSTKLEDSAMYFCASSEAGTQQQGAEGGTTDTQYFGPGTRLTVL.

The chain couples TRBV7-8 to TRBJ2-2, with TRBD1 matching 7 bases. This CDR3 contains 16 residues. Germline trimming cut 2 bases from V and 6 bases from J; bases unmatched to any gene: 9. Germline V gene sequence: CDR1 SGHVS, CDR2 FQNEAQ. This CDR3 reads CASSLLRGRSAGELFF. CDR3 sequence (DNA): TGTGCCAGCAGCTTATTGAGGGGGCGATCGGCCGGGGAGCTGTTTTTT.

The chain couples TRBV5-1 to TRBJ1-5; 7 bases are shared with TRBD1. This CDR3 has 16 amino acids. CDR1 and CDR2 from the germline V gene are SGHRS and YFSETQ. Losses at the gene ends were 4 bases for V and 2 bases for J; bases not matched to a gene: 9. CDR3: CASSRDSPLGNQPQHF. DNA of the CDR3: TGCGCCAGCAGCCGGGACAGCCCTCTGGGCAATCAGCCCCAGCATTTT.

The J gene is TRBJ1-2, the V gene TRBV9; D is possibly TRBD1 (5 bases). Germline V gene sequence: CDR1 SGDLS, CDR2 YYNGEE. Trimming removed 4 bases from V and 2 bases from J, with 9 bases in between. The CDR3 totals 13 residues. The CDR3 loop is CASSYRGNYGYTF. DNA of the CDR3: TGTGCCAGCAGCTACCGGGGGAACTATGGCTACACCTTC. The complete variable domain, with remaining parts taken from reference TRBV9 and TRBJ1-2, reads DSGVTQTPKHLITATGQRVTLRCSPRSGDLSVYWYQQSLDQGLQFLIQYYNGEERAKGNILERFSAQQFPDLHSELNLSSLELGDSALYFCASSYRGNYGYTFGSGTRLTVV.

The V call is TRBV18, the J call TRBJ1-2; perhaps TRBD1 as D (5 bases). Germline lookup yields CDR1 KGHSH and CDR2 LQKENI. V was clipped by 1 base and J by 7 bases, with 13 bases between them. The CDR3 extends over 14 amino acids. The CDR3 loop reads CASSPREGVVGYTF. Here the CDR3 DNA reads TGTGCCAGCTCACCACGGGAAGGGGTAGTTGGCTACACCTTC.

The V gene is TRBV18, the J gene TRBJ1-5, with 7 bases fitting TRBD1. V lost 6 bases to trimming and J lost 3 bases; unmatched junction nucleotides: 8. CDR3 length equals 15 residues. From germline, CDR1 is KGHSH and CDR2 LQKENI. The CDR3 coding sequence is TGTGCCAGCTCCCTAGCCGGGACAGTCAATCAGCCCCAGCATTTT. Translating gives CASSLAGTVNQPQHF.

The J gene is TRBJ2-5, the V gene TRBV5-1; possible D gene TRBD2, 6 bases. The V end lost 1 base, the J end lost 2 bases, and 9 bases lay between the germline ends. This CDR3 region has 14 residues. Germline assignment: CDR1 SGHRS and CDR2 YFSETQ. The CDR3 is CASSLNREQETQYF. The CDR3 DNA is TGCGCCAGCAGCTTGAACCGGGAGCAAGAGACCCAGTACTTC.

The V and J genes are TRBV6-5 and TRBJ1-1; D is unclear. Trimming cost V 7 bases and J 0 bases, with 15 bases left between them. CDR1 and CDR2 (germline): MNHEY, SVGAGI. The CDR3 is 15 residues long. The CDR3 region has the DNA TGTGCCAGCAAAGCCACCTCCCGCATGAACACTGAAGCTTTCTTT. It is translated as CASKATSRMNTEAFF.

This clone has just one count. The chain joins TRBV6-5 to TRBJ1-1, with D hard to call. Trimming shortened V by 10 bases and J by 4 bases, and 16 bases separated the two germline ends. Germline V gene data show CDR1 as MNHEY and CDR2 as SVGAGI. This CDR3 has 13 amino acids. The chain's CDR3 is CATAARWITEAFF. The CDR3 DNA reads TGTGCCACCGCGGCGAGGTGGATCACTGAAGCTTTCTTT.

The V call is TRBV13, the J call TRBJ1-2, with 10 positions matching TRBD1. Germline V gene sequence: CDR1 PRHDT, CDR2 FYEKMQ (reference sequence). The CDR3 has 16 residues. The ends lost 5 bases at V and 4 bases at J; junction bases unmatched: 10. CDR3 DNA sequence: TGTGCCAGCAGCACCGGACAGGGGGAATCGGTCTATGGCTACACCTTC. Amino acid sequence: CASSTGQGESVYGYTF.

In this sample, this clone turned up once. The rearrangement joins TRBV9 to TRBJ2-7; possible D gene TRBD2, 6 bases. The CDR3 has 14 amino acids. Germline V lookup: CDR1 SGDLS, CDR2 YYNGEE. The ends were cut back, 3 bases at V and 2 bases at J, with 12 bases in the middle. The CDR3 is CASSEAGNTYEQYF. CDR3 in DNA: TGTGCCAGCAGCGAGGCGGGGAACACCTACGAGCAGTACTTC.

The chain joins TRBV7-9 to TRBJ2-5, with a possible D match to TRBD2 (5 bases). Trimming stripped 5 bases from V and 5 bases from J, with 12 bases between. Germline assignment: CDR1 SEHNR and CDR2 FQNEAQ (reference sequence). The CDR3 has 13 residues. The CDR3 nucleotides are TGTGCCAGCAGCAACTCAGGCGGGGAGACCCAGTACTTC. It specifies CASSNSGGETQYF. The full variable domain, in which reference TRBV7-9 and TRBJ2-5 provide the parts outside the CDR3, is DTGVSQNPRHKITKRGQNVTFRCDPISEHNRLYWYRQTLGQGPEFLTYFQNEAQLEKSRLLSDRFSAERPKGSFSTLEIQRTEQGDSAMYLCASSNSGGETQYFGPGTRLLVL.

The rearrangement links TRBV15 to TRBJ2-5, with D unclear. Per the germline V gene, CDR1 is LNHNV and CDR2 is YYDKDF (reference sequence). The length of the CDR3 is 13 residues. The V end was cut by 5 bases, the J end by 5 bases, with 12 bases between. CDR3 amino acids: CATSVSFDETQYF. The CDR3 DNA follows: TGTGCCACCAGCGTAAGCTTTGATGAGACCCAGTACTTC.

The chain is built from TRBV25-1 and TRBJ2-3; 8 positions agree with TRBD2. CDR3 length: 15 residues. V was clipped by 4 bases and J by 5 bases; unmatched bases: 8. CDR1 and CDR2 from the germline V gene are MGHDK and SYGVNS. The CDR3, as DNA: TGTGCCAGCAGTGGCGGGACTAGAACAAAAGATACGCAGTATTTT. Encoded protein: CASSGGTRTKDTQYF.

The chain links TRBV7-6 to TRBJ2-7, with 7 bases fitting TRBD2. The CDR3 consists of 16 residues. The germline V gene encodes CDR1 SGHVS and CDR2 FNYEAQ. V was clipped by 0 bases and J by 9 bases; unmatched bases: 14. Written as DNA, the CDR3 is TGTGCCAGCAGCTTAGCCAGGGAGGGGTCCCCCCTTGGGCAGTACTTC. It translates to CASSLAREGSPLGQYF. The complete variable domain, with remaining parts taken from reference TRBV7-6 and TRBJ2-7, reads GAGVSQSPRYKVTKRGQDVALRCDPISGHVSLYWYRQALGQGPEFLTYFNYEAQQDKSGLPNDRFSAERPEGSISTLTIQRTEQRDSAMYRCASSLAREGSPLGQYFGPGTRLTVT.

The chain's CDR3 is CASSQGQGRNYGYTF. CDR3 nucleotides: TGTGCCAGCAGCCAAGGGCAGGGGAGAAACTATGGCTACACCTTC. V usage is TRBV3-1 (or the pseudogene TRBV3-2) and J usage is TRBJ1-2; possibly TRBD1 for D (6 bases). Between the trimmed V and J ends, which lost 1 base and 2 bases, there was a span of 11 bases. Germline CDR1 reads LGHDT; CDR2 reads YNNKEL (reference sequence). The CDR3 runs to 15 residues.

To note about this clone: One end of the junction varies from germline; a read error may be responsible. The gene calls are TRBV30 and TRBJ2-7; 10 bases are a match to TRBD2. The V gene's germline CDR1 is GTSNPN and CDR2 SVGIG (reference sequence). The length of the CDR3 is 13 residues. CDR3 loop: CAWAHSGGPDRLF. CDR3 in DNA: TGTGCCTGGGCCCATAGCGGGGGGCCGGACCGCCTATTC.

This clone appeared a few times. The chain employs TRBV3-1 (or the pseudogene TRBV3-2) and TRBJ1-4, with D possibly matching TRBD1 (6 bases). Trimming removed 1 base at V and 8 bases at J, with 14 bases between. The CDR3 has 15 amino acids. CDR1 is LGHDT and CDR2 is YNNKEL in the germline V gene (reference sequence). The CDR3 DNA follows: TGTGCCAGCAGCCAAGTACCGGGACATCGAGAAAAACTGTTTTTT. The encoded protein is CASSQVPGHREKLFF.

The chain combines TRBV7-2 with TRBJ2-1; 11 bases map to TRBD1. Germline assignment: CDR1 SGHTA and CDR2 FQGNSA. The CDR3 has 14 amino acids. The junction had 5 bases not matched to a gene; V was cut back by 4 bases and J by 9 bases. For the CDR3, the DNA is TGTGCCAGCAGCTCCCGGACAGGGGGCGGTGAGCAGTTCTTC. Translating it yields CASSSRTGGGEQFF.

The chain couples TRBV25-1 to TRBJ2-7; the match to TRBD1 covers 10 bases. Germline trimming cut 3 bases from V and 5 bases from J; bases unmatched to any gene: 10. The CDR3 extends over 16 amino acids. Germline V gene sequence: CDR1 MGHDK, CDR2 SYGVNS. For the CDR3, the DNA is TGTGCCAGCAGTGACCCCACCGGGACAGGGGACGACGAGCAGTACTTC. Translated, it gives CASSDPTGTGDDEQYF.

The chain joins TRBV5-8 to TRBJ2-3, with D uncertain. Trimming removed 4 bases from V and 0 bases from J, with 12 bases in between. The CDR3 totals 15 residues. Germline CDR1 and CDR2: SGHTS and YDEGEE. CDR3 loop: CASSSQVLSTDTQYF. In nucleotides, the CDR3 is TGTGCCAGCAGCAGTCAGGTTCTGAGCACAGATACGCAGTATTTT.

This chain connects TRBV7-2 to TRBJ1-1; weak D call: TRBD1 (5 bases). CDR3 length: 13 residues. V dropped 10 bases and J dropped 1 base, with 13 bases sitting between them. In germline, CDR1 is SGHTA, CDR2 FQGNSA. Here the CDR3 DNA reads TGTGCCACCTCGGGGAGGGGGAACACTGAAGCTTTCTTT. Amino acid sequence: CATSGRGNTEAFF.

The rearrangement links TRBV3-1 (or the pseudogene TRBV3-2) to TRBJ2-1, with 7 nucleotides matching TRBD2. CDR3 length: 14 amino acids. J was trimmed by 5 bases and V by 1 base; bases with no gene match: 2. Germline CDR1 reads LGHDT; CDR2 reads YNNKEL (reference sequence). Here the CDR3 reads CASSQGGGDNEQFF. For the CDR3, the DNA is TGTGCCAGCAGCCAAGGGGGGGGAGACAATGAGCAGTTCTTC.

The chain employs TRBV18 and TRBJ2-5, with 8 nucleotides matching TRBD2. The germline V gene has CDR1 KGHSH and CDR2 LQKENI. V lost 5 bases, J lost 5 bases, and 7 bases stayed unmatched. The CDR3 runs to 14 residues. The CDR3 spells CASSMASGRETQYF. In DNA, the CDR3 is TGTGCCAGCTCAATGGCTAGCGGGCGGGAGACCCAGTACTTC.

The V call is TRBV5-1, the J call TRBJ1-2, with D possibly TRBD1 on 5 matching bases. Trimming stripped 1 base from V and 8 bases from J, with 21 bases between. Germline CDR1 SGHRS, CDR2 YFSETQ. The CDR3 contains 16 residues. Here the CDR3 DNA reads TGCGCCAGCAGCTTGAATTCGAGACAAGGGGCTGGGGGCTACACCTTC. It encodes CASSLNSRQGAGGYTF.

In DNA form, the CDR3 reads TGTGCCAGCAGCCCAGCGGGCCAGGGGGTACGCGAGCAGTACTTC. Residues: CASSPAGQGVREQYF. This chain joins TRBV3-1 (or the pseudogene TRBV3-2) and TRBJ2-7; D is possibly TRBD1 (7 bases). V gave up 4 bases and J gave up 6 bases, with 19 bases separating them. The CDR3 contains 15 residues. Germline-derived CDR1 and CDR2 are LGHDT and YNNKEL (reference sequence).